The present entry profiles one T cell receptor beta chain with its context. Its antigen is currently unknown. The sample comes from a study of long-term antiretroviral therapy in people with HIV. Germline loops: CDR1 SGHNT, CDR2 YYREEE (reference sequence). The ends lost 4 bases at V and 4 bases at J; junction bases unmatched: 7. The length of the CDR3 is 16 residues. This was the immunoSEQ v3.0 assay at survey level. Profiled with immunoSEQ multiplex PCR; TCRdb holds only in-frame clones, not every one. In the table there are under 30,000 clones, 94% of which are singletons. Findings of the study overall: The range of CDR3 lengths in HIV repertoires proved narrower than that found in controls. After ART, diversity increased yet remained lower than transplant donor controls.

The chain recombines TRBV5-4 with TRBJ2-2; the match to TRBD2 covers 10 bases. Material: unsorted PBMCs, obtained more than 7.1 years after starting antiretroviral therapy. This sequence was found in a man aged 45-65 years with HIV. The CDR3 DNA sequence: TGTGCCAGCAGCGCTGCTAGCGGGGGCACCACCGGGGAGCTGTTTTTT. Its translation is CASSAASGGTTGELFF.